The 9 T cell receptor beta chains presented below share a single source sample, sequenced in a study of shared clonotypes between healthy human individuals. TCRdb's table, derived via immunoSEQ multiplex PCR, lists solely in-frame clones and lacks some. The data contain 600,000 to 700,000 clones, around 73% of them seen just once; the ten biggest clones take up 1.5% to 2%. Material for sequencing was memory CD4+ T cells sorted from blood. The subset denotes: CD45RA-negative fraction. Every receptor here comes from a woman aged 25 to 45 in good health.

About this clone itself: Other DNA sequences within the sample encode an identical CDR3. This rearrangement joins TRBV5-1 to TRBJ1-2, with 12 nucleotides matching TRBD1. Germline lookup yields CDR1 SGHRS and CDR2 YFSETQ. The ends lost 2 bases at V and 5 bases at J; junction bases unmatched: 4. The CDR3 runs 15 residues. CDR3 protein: CASSLGTGGEYGYTF. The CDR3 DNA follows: TGCGCCAGCAGCTTAGGGACAGGGGGCGAATATGGCTACACCTTC. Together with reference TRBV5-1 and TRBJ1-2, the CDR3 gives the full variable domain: KAGVTQTPRYLIKTRGQQVTLSCSPISGHRSVSWYQQTPGQGLQFLFEYFSETQRNKGNFPGRFSGRQFSNSRSEMNVSTLELGDSALYLCASSLGTGGEYGYTFGSGTRLTVV.

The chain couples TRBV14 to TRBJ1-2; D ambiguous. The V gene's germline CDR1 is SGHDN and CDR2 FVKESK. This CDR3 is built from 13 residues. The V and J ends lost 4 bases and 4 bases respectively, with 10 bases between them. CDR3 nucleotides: TGTGCCAGCAGCCCGAACATTGGCTATGGCTACACCTTC. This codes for CASSPNIGYGYTF. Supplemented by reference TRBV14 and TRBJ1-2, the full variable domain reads EAGVTQFPSHSVIEKGQTVTLRCDPISGHDNLYWYRRVMGKEIKFLLHFVKESKQDESGMPNNRFLAERTGGTYSTLKVQPAELEDSGVYFCASSPNIGYGYTFGSGTRLTVV.

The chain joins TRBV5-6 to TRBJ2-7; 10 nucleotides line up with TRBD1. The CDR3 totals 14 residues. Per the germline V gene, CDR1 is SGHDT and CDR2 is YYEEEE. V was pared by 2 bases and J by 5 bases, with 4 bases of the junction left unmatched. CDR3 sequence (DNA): TGTGCCAGCAGCTTCGGGACAGGGGAACACGAGCAGTACTTC. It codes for CASSFGTGEHEQYF.

The CDR3 spells CASSTGTSESEQYF. The CDR3 bases are TGTGCCAGCAGCACCGGGACTAGTGAGTCCGAGCAGTACTTC. The rearrangement uses TRBV7-7 and TRBJ2-7; 8 nucleotides align to TRBD2. CDR1 and CDR2 (germline): SSHAT, FNYEAQ (reference sequence). V was clipped by 5 bases and J by 6 bases; unmatched bases: 9. The CDR3 length is 14 residues.

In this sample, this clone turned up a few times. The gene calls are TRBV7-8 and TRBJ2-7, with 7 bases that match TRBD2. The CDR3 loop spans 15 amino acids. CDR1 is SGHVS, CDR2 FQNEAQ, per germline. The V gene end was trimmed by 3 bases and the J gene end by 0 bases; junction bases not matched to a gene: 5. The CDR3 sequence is CASSFREALSYEQYF. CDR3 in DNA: TGTGCCAGCAGCTTTCGGGAGGCCCTCTCCTACGAGCAGTACTTC.

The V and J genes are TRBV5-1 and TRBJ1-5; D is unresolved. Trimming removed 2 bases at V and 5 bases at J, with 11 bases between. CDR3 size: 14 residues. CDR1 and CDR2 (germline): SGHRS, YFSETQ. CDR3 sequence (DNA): TGCGCCAGCAGCTTCGGGGAGAGGGATCAGCCCCAGCATTTT. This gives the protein CASSFGERDQPQHF.

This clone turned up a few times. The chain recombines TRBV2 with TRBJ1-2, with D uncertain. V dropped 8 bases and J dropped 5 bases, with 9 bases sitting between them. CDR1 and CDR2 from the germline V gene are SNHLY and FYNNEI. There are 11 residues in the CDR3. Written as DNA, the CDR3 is TGTGCCAGCTCGAGCCAGTATGGCTACACCTTC. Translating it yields CASSSQYGYTF. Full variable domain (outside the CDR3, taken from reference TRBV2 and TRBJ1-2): EPEVTQTPSHQVTQMGQEVILRCVPISNHLYFYWYRQILGQKVEFLVSFYNNEISEKSEIFDDQFSVERPDGSNFTLKIRSTKLEDSAMYFCASSSQYGYTFGSGTRLTVV.

The DNA of the CDR3 is TGTGCCAGCAGCTTAGATGGCCCTTACAATGAGCAGTTCTTC. Residues: CASSLDGPYNEQFF. V gene TRBV11-2 combines with J gene TRBJ2-1; D is unclear. CDR3 length: 14 amino acids. The V gene's germline CDR1 is SGHAT and CDR2 FQNNGV. Between the trimmed V and J ends, which lost 0 bases and 4 bases, there was a span of 7 bases.

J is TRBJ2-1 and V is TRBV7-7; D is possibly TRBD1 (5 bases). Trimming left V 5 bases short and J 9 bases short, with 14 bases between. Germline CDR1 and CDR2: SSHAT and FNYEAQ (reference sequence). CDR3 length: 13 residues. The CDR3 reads CASSITRQGEQFF. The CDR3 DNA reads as TGTGCCAGCAGCATTACTCGTCAGGGTGAGCAGTTCTTC. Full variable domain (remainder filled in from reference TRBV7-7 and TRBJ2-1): GAGVSQSPRYKVTKRGQDVTLRCDPISSHATLYWYQQALGQGPEFLTYFNYEAQPDKSGLPSDRFSAERPEGSISTLTIQRTEQRDSAMYRCASSITRQGEQFFGPGTRLTVL.